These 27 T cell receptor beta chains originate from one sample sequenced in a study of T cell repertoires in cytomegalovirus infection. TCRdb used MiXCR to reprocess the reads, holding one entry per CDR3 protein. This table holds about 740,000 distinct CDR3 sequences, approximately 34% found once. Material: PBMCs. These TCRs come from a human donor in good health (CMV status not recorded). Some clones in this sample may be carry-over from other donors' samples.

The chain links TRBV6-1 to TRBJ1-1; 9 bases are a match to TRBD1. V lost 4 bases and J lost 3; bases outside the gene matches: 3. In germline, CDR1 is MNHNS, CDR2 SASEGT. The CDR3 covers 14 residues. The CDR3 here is CASSAGTGYTEAFF. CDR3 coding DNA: TGTGCCAGCAGTGCCGGGACAGGGTACACTGAAGCTTTCTTT.

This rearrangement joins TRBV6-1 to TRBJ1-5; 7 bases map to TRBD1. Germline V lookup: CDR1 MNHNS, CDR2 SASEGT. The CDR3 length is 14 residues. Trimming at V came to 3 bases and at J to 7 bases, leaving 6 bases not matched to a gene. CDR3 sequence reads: CASSDTGEKQPQHF. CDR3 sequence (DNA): TGTGCCAGCAGTGATACAGGGGAAAAACAGCCCCAGCATTTT.

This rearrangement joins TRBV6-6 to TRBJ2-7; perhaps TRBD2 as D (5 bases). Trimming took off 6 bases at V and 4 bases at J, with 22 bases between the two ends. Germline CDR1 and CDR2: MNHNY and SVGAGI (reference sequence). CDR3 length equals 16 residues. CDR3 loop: CASSHPSGIAAYEQYF. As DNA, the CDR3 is TGTGCCAGCAGCCACCCCTCGGGGATAGCTGCTTACGAGCAGTACTTC.

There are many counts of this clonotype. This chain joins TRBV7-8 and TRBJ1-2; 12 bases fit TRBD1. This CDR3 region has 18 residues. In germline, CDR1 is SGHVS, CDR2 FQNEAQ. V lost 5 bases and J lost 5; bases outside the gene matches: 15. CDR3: CASSPSLPGQGAEYGYTF. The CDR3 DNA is TGTGCCAGCAGCCCCTCGTTACCGGGACAGGGGGCAGAATATGGCTACACCTTC.

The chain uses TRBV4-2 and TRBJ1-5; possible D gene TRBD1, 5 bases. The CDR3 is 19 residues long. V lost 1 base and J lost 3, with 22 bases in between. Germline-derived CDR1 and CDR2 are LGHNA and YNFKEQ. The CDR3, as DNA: TGTGCCAGCAGCCAAGTAGGGGCCCGGACCAAGAGGACCAATCAGCCCCAGCATTTT. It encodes CASSQVGARTKRTNQPQHF.

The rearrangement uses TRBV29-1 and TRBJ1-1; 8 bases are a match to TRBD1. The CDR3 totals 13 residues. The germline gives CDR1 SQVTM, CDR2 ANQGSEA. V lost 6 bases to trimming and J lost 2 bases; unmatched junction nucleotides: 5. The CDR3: CSVGAGGNTEAFF. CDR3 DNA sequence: TGCAGCGTGGGGGCAGGGGGCAACACTGAAGCTTTCTTT. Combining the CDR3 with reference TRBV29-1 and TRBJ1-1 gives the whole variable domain SAVISQKPSRDICQRGTSLTIQCQVDSQVTMMFWYRQQPGQSLTLIATANQGSEATYESGFVIDKFPISRPNLTFSTLTVSNMSPEDSSIYLCSVGAGGNTEAFFGQGTRLTVV.

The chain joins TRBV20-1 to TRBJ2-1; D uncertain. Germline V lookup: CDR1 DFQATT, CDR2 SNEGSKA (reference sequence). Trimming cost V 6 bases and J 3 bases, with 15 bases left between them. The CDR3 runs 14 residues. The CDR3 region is CSARVGSLYNEQFF. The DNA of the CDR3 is TGCAGTGCCCGGGTAGGTAGTCTCTACAATGAGCAGTTCTTC.

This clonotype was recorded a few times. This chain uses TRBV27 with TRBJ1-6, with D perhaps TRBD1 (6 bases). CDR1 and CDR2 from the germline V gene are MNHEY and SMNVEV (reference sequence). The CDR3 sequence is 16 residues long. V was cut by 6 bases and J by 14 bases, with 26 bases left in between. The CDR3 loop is CASSNLRDTAFWALHF. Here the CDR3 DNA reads TGTGCCAGCAGCAACCTCCGGGACACGGCTTTTTGGGCCCTCCACTTT.

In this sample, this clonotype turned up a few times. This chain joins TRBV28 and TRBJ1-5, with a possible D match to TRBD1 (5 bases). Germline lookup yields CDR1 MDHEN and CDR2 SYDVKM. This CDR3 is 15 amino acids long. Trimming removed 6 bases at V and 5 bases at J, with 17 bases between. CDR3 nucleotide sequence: TGTGCCAGCAGCCTCCGTTGGGGCGGGGATCAGCCCCAGCATTTT. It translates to CASSLRWGGDQPQHF.

This CDR3 reads CASSYSVSRYYRGRLEAFF. The CDR3 DNA reads as TGTGCCAGCAGTTACTCCGTTTCCCGTTACTACAGGGGCCGTCTAGAAGCTTTCTTT. The chain employs TRBV6-5 and TRBJ1-1; the match to TRBD1 covers 7 bases. The length of the CDR3 is 19 residues. Germline CDR1 is MNHEY and CDR2 is SVGAGI. V shed 0 bases and J 8 bases; nucleotides not matched to a gene: 21.

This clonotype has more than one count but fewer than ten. This CDR3 is CATSALANRQGRGGTQYF. The CDR3 nucleotides are TGTGCCACCAGTGCCCTCGCGAATCGACAGGGACGGGGAGGTACGCAGTATTTT. V gene TRBV24-1 combines with J gene TRBJ2-3; tentatively, D is TRBD1 (7 bases). Trimming cost V 5 bases and J 8 bases, with 28 bases left between them. CDR1 and CDR2 from the germline V gene are KGHDR and SFDVKD. The CDR3 loop spans 18 amino acids.

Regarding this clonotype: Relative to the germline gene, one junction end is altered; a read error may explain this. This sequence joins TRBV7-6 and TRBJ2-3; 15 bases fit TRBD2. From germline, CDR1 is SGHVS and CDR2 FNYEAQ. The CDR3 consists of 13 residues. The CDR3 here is CASSEGLAGGQYF. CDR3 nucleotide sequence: TGTGCTAGCAGCGAGGGACTAGCGGGGGGGCAGTATTTT.

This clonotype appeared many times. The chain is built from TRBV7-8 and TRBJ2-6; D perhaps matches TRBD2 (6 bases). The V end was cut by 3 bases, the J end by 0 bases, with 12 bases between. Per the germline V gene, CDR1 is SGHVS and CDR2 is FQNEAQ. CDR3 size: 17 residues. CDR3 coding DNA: TGTGCCAGCAGCTTTCGGGACTCGTCCTCTGGGGCCAACGTCCTGACTTTC. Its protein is CASSFRDSSSGANVLTF.

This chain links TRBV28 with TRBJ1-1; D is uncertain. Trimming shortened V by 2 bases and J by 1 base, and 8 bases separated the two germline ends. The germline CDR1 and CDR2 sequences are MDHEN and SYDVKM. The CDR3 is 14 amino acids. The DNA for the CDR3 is TGTGCCAGCAGTTTAATGCGCTCGAACACTGAAGCTTTCTTT. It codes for CASSLMRSNTEAFF.

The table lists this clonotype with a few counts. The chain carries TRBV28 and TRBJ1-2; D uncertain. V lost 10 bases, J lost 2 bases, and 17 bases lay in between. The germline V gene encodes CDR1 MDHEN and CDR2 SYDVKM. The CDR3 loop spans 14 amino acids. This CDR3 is CAIESGGENYGYTF. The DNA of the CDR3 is TGTGCCATCGAGAGTGGAGGAGAAAACTATGGCTACACCTTC.

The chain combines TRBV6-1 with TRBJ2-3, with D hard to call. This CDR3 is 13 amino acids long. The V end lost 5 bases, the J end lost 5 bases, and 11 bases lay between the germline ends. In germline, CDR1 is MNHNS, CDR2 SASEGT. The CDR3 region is CASSRALGDTQYF. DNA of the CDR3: TGTGCCAGCAGTAGGGCTTTAGGAGATACGCAGTATTTT.

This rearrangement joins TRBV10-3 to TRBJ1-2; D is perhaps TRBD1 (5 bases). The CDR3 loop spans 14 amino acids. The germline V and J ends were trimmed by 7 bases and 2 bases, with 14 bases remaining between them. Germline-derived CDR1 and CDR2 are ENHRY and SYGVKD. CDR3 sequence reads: CAITPRQTNYGYTF. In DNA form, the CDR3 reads TGTGCCATCACGCCCCGACAGACGAACTATGGCTACACCTTC.

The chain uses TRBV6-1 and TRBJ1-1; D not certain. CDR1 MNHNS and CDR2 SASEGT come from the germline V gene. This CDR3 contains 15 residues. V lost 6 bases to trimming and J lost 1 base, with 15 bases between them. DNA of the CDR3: TGTGCCAGCAGGAGAGACGGACGGTCGAACACTGAAGCTTTCTTT. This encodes CASRRDGRSNTEAFF.

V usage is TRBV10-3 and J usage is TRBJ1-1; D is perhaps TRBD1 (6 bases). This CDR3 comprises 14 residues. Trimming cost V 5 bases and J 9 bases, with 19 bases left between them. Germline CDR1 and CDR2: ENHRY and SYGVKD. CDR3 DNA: TGTGCCATCAGTTACCTTACAGGGTCGGACCAAGCTTTCTTT. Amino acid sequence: CAISYLTGSDQAFF.

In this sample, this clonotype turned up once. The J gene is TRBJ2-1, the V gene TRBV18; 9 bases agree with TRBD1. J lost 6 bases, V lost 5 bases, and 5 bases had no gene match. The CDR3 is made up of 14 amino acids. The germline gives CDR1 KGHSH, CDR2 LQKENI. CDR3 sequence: CASSWTGEGNEQFF. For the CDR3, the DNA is TGTGCCAGCTCATGGACAGGGGAAGGCAATGAGCAGTTCTTC.

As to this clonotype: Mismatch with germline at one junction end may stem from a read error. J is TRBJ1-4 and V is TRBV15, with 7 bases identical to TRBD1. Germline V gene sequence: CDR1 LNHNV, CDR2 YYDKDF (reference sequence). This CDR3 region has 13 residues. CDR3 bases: TGTGCCACCAGCAGGGATACGACAGGACAGGTGATTTTT. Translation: CATSRDTTGQVIF.

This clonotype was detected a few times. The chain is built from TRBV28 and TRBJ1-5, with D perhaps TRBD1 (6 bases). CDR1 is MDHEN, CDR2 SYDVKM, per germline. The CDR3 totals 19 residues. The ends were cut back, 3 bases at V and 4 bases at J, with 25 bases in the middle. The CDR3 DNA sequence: TGTGCCAGCAGTTTTTCAATATTTAGGGGGGACCCGGGAAATCAGCCCCAGCATTTT. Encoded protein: CASSFSIFRGDPGNQPQHF.

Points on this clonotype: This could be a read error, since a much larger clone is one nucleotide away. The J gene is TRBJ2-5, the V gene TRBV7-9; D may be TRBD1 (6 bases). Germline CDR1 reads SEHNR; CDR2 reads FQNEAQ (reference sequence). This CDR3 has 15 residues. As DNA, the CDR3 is TGTGCCAGCAGCTTAGAGGGGGATAGGAGAGTGACCGAGTACTTC. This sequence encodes CASSLEGDRRVTEYF.

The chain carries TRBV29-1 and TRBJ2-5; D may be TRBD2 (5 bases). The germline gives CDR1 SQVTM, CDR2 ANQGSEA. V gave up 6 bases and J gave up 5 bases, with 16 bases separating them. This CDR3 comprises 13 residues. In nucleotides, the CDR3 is TGCAGCGTAACCCCACGAGGAGGCGAGACCCAGTACTTC. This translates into CSVTPRGGETQYF.

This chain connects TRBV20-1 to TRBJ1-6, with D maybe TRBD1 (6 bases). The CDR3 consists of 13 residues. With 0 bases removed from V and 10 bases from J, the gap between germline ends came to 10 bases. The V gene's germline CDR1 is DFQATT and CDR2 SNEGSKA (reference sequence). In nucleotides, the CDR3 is TGCAGTGCTAGAGATCCAGGGGTATCACCCCTCCACTTT. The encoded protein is CSARDPGVSPLHF.

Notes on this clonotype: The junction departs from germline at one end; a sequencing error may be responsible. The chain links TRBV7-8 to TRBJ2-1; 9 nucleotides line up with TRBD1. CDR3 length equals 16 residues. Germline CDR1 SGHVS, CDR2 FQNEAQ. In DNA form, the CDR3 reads TGTGCCAGCAGCTTACTACAGGGGGCGCGGTACAATGAGCAGTTATTC. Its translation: CASSLLQGARYNEQLF. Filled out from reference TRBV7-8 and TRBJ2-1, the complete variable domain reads GAGVSQSPRYKVAKRGQDVALRCDPISGHVSLFWYQQALGQGPEFLTYFQNEAQLDKSGLPSDRFFAERPEGSVSTLKIQRTQQEDSAVYLCASSLLQGARYNEQLFGPGTRLTVL.

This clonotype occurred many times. The CDR3 spells CASTLTQGLGNSPLHF. The CDR3 nucleotides read TGTGCCAGCACCTTAACCCAGGGGTTGGGTAATTCACCCCTCCACTTT. The rearrangement uses TRBV6-1 and TRBJ1-6, with D possibly being TRBD1 (6 bases). The CDR3 has 16 amino acids. V was cut by 7 bases and J by 6 bases, with 19 bases left in between. Germline-derived CDR1 and CDR2 are MNHNS and SASEGT.